Listed here are 19 T cell receptor beta chains from one sample, sequenced in a study of blood T cell repertoires in COVID-19. Sequencing used immunoSEQ multiplex PCR; TCRdb keeps in-frame clones, though not all of them. Of around 100,000 clones listed, about four fifths were seen once; the top ten hold about 24%. Sequencing was performed on peripheral blood. The receptors come from a human donor in a cohort sampled during active COVID-19.

This clone showed up just a few times. The chain links TRBV18 to TRBJ2-5; 11 bases match TRBD2. CDR1 and CDR2 from the germline V gene are KGHSH and LQKENI. The CDR3 spans 16 residues. V lost 1 base to trimming and J lost 5 bases; unmatched junction nucleotides: 6. CDR3 sequence: CASSPQLAGGRETQYF. The CDR3 DNA reads as TGTGCCAGCTCACCACAGCTAGCGGGGGGCCGGGAGACCCAGTACTTC.

The CDR3 here is CASSSGTGITDTQYF. CDR3 nucleotides: TGTGCCAGCAGCTCAGGGACAGGGATCACAGATACGCAGTATTTT. The chain couples TRBV7-6 to TRBJ2-3; the match to TRBD1 covers 9 bases. The CDR3 is 15 amino acids. Germline values: CDR1 SGHVS, CDR2 FNYEAQ. Losses at the gene ends were 4 bases for V and 2 bases for J; bases not matched to a gene: 4.

This chain links TRBV2 with TRBJ2-5; no firm D call. Per germline, CDR1 SNHLY and CDR2 FYNNEI. The CDR3 spans 12 residues. The V end lost 8 bases, the J end lost 4 bases, and 11 bases lay between the germline ends. The CDR3 loop is CASCGLGETQYF. In nucleotides, the CDR3 is TGTGCCAGCTGTGGCCTCGGAGAGACCCAGTACTTC.

The V and J genes are TRBV5-1 and TRBJ1-6; possible D gene TRBD1, 6 bases. The germline CDR1 and CDR2 sequences are SGHRS and YFSETQ. This CDR3 spans 17 amino acids. The germline V and J ends were trimmed by 1 base and 2 bases, with 13 bases remaining between them. The CDR3 reads CASSLRTEGAYNSPLHF. The CDR3 DNA reads as TGCGCCAGCAGCTTGAGGACAGAAGGGGCCTATAATTCACCCCTCCACTTT.

The chain couples TRBV30 to TRBJ1-4; D is perhaps TRBD1 (6 bases). Germline V lookup: CDR1 GTSNPN, CDR2 SVGIG (reference sequence). The CDR3 loop spans 16 amino acids. V shed 0 bases and J shed 0 bases, with 11 bases lying between them. In DNA form, the CDR3 reads TGTGCCTGGAGTGTTCCGCCAGGGGCAACTAATGAAAAACTGTTTTTT. This translates into CAWSVPPGATNEKLFF. Filled out from reference TRBV30 and TRBJ1-4, the complete variable domain reads SQTIHQWPATLVQPVGSPLSLECTVEGTSNPNLYWYRQAAGRGLQLLFYSVGIGQISSEVPQNLSASRPQDRQFILSSKKLLLSDSGFYLCAWSVPPGATNEKLFFGSGTQLSVL.

This chain connects TRBV4-1 to TRBJ1-1; tentatively, D is TRBD1 (5 bases). CDR3 length: 15 amino acids. Germline V gene lookup returns CDR1 MGHRA and CDR2 YSYEKL. V lost 0 bases and J lost 1, with 9 bases in between. The chain's CDR3 is CASSQEGQGNTEAFF. CDR3 bases: TGCGCCAGCAGCCAAGAAGGGCAGGGGAACACTGAAGCTTTCTTT.

V gene TRBV5-1 combines with J gene TRBJ2-2; 7 nucleotides align to TRBD1. Trimming cost V 1 base and J 5 bases; bases outside gene matches: 2. This CDR3 is built from 14 residues. Germline V gene lookup returns CDR1 SGHRS and CDR2 YFSETQ. Written as DNA, the CDR3 is TGCGCCAGCAGCTTGCAACAGGGGACCGGGGAGCTGTTTTTT. Translating it yields CASSLQQGTGELFF.

V usage is TRBV10-3 and J usage is TRBJ1-4; no firm D call. This CDR3 is 18 amino acids long. Trimming removed 0 bases from V and 0 bases from J, with 14 bases in between. CDR1 and CDR2 (germline): ENHRY, SYGVKD. This CDR3 reads CAISESPAEVTTNEKLFF. In DNA form, the CDR3 reads TGTGCCATCAGTGAGTCGCCAGCAGAGGTAACAACTAATGAAAAACTGTTTTTT.

The V gene is TRBV2, the J gene TRBJ2-7, with TRBD2 matching over 11 bases. Trimming cost V 6 bases and J 4 bases; bases outside gene matches: 5. The CDR3 runs 14 residues. CDR1 and CDR2 (germline): SNHLY, FYNNEI. CDR3 in amino acids: CASRLAGGPYEQYF. The CDR3 region has the DNA TGTGCCAGCAGATTAGCGGGGGGGCCTTACGAGCAGTACTTC. Using reference TRBV2 and TRBJ2-7 for the parts outside the CDR3, the full variable domain is EPEVTQTPSHQVTQMGQEVILRCVPISNHLYFYWYRQILGQKVEFLVSFYNNEISEKSEIFDDQFSVERPDGSNFTLKIRSTKLEDSAMYFCASRLAGGPYEQYFGPGTRLTVT.

The chain joins TRBV12-5 to TRBJ1-5; no reliable D call. There are 14 residues in the CDR3. V dropped 6 bases and J dropped 0 bases, with 9 bases sitting between them. Germline values: CDR1 LGHNT, CDR2 FRNRAP. The CDR3 here is CASGLHLSNQPQHF. The CDR3 bases are TGTGCTAGTGGCTTACACCTTAGCAATCAGCCCCAGCATTTT.

The chain is built from TRBV6-5 and TRBJ1-2; a possible D gene is TRBD1 (5 bases). The CDR3 totals 14 residues. From germline, CDR1 is MNHEY and CDR2 SVGAGI. V lost 8 bases and J lost 8, with 21 bases in between. DNA of the CDR3: TGTGCCAGCCTTGCAGGTCCTGCAGGGTTCGGCTACACCTTC. Encoded protein: CASLAGPAGFGYTF.

This rearrangement joins TRBV7-2 to TRBJ1-2; no firm D call. This CDR3 spans 13 amino acids. V was pared by 5 bases and J by 5 bases, with 12 bases between. CDR1 SGHTA and CDR2 FQGNSA come from the germline V gene. In DNA form, the CDR3 reads TGTGCCAGCAGCCCTCCGGGAGTATATGGCTACACCTTC. Its translation is CASSPPGVYGYTF.

The chain couples TRBV18 to TRBJ1-2; perhaps TRBD1 as D (6 bases). CDR1 and CDR2 from the germline V gene are KGHSH and LQKENI. The CDR3 length is 13 residues. The V end was cut by 4 bases, the J end by 4 bases, with 10 bases between. CDR3 residues: CASSHLDSYGYTF. The DNA of the CDR3 is TGTGCCAGCTCACACCTGGACAGCTATGGCTACACCTTC.

This clone was observed a handful of times. The J gene is TRBJ1-1, the V gene TRBV14, with D possibly matching TRBD1 (5 bases). The ends were cut back, 4 bases at V and 2 bases at J, with 20 bases in the middle. The CDR3 is 17 amino acids. CDR1 is SGHDN, CDR2 FVKESK, per germline. DNA of the CDR3: TGTGCCAGCAGCCCCAATTATAAGGAGGGGCGAAACACTGAAGCTTTCTTT. It yields the protein CASSPNYKEGRNTEAFF.

This chain links TRBV18 with TRBJ2-2; 7 bases are a match to TRBD1. This CDR3 has 15 residues. Trimming took 8 bases from V and 0 from J; bases not matched to a gene: 6. The germline CDR1 and CDR2 sequences are KGHSH and LQKENI. The CDR3, as DNA: TGTGCCAGCACCCTCGGACAGGCGAACACCGGGGAGCTGTTTTTT. This gives the protein CASTLGQANTGELFF.

The chain carries TRBV6-6 and TRBJ1-6; D remains ambiguous. V lost 5 bases and J lost 7, with 18 bases in between. Germline V gene data show CDR1 as MNHNY and CDR2 as SVGAGI (reference sequence). There are 16 residues in the CDR3. CDR3 region: CASSPPRREANSPLHF. CDR3 bases: TGTGCCAGCAGTCCACCCCGGCGGGAAGCAAATTCACCCCTCCACTTT.

The rearrangement joins TRBV11-1 to TRBJ2-5, with D possibly matching TRBD1 (7 bases). CDR1 and CDR2 from the germline V gene are SGHAT and FQDESV (reference sequence). Trimming left V 5 bases short and J 5 bases short, with 18 bases between. The CDR3 sequence is 15 residues long. DNA of the CDR3: TGTGCCAGCAGCCCGGAGGGACAGCGAGGGGAGACCCAGTACTTC. It translates to CASSPEGQRGETQYF.

The chain uses TRBV6-5 and TRBJ2-7, with TRBD1 matching over 8 bases. This CDR3 comprises 13 residues. Germline-derived CDR1 and CDR2 are MNHEY and SVGAGI. V lost 4 bases to trimming and J lost 7 bases; unmatched junction nucleotides: 6. This chain's CDR3 is CASSSGQGGEQYF. CDR3 bases: TGTGCCAGCAGTTCCGGACAGGGAGGTGAGCAGTACTTC.

As for this clone: The junction shows a germline mismatch at one end, possibly a read error. CDR3 sequence reads: CASSPRGSGGTGELFF. The CDR3 bases are TGTGCTAGCAGCCCCAGGGGTAGCGGGGGCACCGGGGAGCTGTTTTTT. This chain links TRBV7-7 with TRBJ2-2; 9 bases map to TRBD2. Germline values: CDR1 SSHAT, CDR2 FNYEAQ (reference sequence). The CDR3 has 16 amino acids.